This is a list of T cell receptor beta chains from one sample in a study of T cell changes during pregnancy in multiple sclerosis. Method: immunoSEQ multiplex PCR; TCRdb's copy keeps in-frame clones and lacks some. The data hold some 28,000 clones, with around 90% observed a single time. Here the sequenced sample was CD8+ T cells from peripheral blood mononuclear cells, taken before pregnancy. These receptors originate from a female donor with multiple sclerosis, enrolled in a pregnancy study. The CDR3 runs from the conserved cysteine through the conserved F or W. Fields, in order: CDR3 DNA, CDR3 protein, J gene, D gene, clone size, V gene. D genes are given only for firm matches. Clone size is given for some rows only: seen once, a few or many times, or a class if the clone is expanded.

cdr3_nt: TGTGCCAGCAGCCGGGATCCCGGGACTCCCCATTGGGGTGAGCAGTTCTTC
cdr3_aa: CASSRDPGTPHWGEQFF
j_call: TRBJ2-1
d_call: NA
clone_size: NA
v_call: TRBV5-4

cdr3_nt: TGTGCCAGCAGTTCAGGGAGGACTGAAGCTTTCTTT
cdr3_aa: CASSSGRTEAFF
j_call: TRBJ1-1
d_call: NA
clone_size: once
v_call: TRBV6-5

cdr3_nt: TGCAGCGTTGTGGGGGGACAGCGAGAGACCCAGTACTTC
cdr3_aa: CSVVGGQRETQYF
j_call: TRBJ2-5
d_call: NA
clone_size: NA
v_call: TRBV29-1

cdr3_nt: TGTGCCAGCAGACGTACAGGACAGGGTGACTACACCTTC
cdr3_aa: CASRRTGQGDYTF
j_call: TRBJ1-2
d_call: TRBD1
clone_size: NA
v_call: TRBV5-5

cdr3_nt: TGTGCCAGCAGTTTCAGCAGGGCTACCCAGCATTTT
cdr3_aa: CASSFSRATQHF
j_call: TRBJ1-5
d_call: NA
clone_size: NA
v_call: TRBV28

cdr3_nt: TGCGCCAGCAGGACATTAGGGACAGGCGGGACCCAGTACTTC
cdr3_aa: CASRTLGTGGTQYF
j_call: TRBJ2-5
d_call: TRBD1
clone_size: NA
v_call: TRBV4-1

cdr3_nt: TGCGCCAGCAGCTTGGTAGCGGGGGACCACAATGAGCAGTTCTTC
cdr3_aa: CASSLVAGDHNEQFF
j_call: TRBJ2-1
d_call: TRBD2
clone_size: NA
v_call: TRBV5-1

cdr3_nt: TGTGCCAGCAGCGTAGATGGTGGGCCTGGGGAGCTGTTTTTT
cdr3_aa: CASSVDGGPGELFF
j_call: TRBJ2-2
d_call: NA
clone_size: NA
v_call: TRBV9

cdr3_nt: TGCGCCAGCAGCCAAGAGGGCGGGGCCTTCAGCTCCTACAATGAGCAGTTCTTC
cdr3_aa: CASSQEGGAFSSYNEQFF
j_call: TRBJ2-1
d_call: NA
clone_size: NA
v_call: TRBV4-1

cdr3_nt: TGTGCCAGCAGAAGTGAGGGAGAGACCCAGTACTTC
cdr3_aa: CASRSEGETQYF
j_call: TRBJ2-5
d_call: NA
clone_size: NA
v_call: TRBV28

cdr3_nt: TGTGCCAGCAGTGACGGGACAGGGGGTGAAAAACTGTTTTTT
cdr3_aa: CASSDGTGGEKLFF
j_call: TRBJ1-4
d_call: TRBD1
clone_size: medium-sized
v_call: TRBV6-1

cdr3_nt: TGTGCCAGCTCACCAACAGGACCAGAAGAGACCCAGTACTTC
cdr3_aa: CASSPTGPEETQYF
j_call: TRBJ2-5
d_call: NA
clone_size: NA
v_call: TRBV18

cdr3_nt: TGTGCCAGCGGGGCCAACAGGAAAGAAGTGGGCGGGGAGCTGTTTTTT
cdr3_aa: CASGANRKEVGGELFF
j_call: TRBJ2-2
d_call: NA
clone_size: NA
v_call: TRBV9

cdr3_nt: TGTGCCAGCAGCCTGGGAGATCAGCCCCAGCATTTT
cdr3_aa: CASSLGDQPQHF
j_call: TRBJ1-5
d_call: NA
clone_size: NA
v_call: TRBV16

cdr3_nt: TGTGCCAGTAGTATCCCCAGGGCTCCCAATCAGCCCCAGCATTTT
cdr3_aa: CASSIPRAPNQPQHF
j_call: TRBJ1-5
d_call: NA
clone_size: NA
v_call: TRBV19

cdr3_nt: TGCGCCAGCAGTGAAGATGTACAGACCGGCGAGCAGTACTTC
cdr3_aa: CASSEDVQTGEQYF
j_call: TRBJ2-7
d_call: NA
clone_size: NA
v_call: TRBV10-1

cdr3_nt: TGTGCCAGCGGACATCCTCCAGATACGCAGTATTTT
cdr3_aa: CASGHPPDTQYF
j_call: TRBJ2-3
d_call: NA
clone_size: NA
v_call: TRBV27

cdr3_nt: TGTGCCAGCAGCTACGGGACACCTTTCAACGAGCAGTACTTC
cdr3_aa: CASSYGTPFNEQYF
j_call: TRBJ2-7
d_call: NA
clone_size: NA
v_call: TRBV7-8

cdr3_nt: TGTGCCAGCAGTGACGGGGAGACTAGCGATGAGCAGTTCTTC
cdr3_aa: CASSDGETSDEQFF
j_call: TRBJ2-1
d_call: TRBD2
clone_size: NA
v_call: TRBV6-4

cdr3_nt: TGTGCCAGCACCCAACCCGACAGGGAAGACACCGGGGAGCTGTTTTTT
cdr3_aa: CASTQPDREDTGELFF
j_call: TRBJ2-2
d_call: TRBD1
clone_size: NA
v_call: TRBV25-1

cdr3_nt: TGTGCCAGCAGCTTAGTACGGGGGGAAGATATGGACGAGCAGTACTTC
cdr3_aa: CASSLVRGEDMDEQYF
j_call: TRBJ2-7
d_call: TRBD2
clone_size: once
v_call: TRBV7-8

cdr3_nt: TGTGCCAGCAGCCAACAGGGGCATGAAGGCTACACCTTC
cdr3_aa: CASSQQGHEGYTF
j_call: TRBJ1-2
d_call: TRBD1
clone_size: once
v_call: TRBV6-1

cdr3_nt: TGCGCCAGCAGCCCGAATCTAAGCGGGGGGGCGGACACCGGGGAGCTGTTTTTT
cdr3_aa: CASSPNLSGGADTGELFF
j_call: TRBJ2-2
d_call: TRBD2
clone_size: NA
v_call: TRBV4-3

cdr3_nt: TGCGCCAGCAGTGAATCTTGGACAGGGGTAGGCTACACCTTC
cdr3_aa: CASSESWTGVGYTF
j_call: TRBJ1-2
d_call: TRBD1
clone_size: NA
v_call: TRBV10-2

cdr3_nt: TGTGCCAGCAGCGTGGGGGGGGACACTGAAGCTTTCTTT
cdr3_aa: CASSVGGDTEAFF
j_call: TRBJ1-1
d_call: NA
clone_size: NA
v_call: TRBV9

cdr3_nt: TGTGCCAGCAGCCAAGATTCGGGGGGGGGATCCTACGAGCAGTACTTC
cdr3_aa: CASSQDSGGGSYEQYF
j_call: TRBJ2-7
d_call: TRBD2
clone_size: NA
v_call: TRBV4-2

cdr3_nt: TGTGCCAGCAGCTCTGGCGGCCCTGGAGACACTGAAGCTTTCTTT
cdr3_aa: CASSSGGPGDTEAFF
j_call: TRBJ1-1
d_call: NA
clone_size: NA
v_call: TRBV11-2

cdr3_nt: TGCGCCAGCAGCCAAGAAGGCGGGGGTAGGGTCACTGAAGCTTTCTTT
cdr3_aa: CASSQEGGGRVTEAFF
j_call: TRBJ1-1
d_call: NA
clone_size: NA
v_call: TRBV4-1

cdr3_nt: TGTGCCAGTAGTAGGGACAGGGGAGCTAATTCACCCCTCCACTTT
cdr3_aa: CASSRDRGANSPLHF
j_call: TRBJ1-6
d_call: TRBD1
clone_size: NA
v_call: TRBV19

cdr3_nt: TGTGCCAGCACCACTGGTGGGACAGGGGCCAATGAGCAGTTCTTC
cdr3_aa: CASTTGGTGANEQFF
j_call: TRBJ2-1
d_call: TRBD1
clone_size: NA
v_call: TRBV5-4

cdr3_nt: TGTGCCAGCAGCTTGGAGGTAGCGGGCTACGAGCAGTACTTC
cdr3_aa: CASSLEVAGYEQYF
j_call: TRBJ2-7
d_call: TRBD2
clone_size: NA
v_call: TRBV5-6